This T cell receptor beta chain was sequenced in a study of blood T cells in healthy people across ages. Study information: Template switching caught about one barcoded beta molecule for each two T cells.

A J-beta primer mix and a sample-barcoded 5' primer were used in a second PCR of roughly 7 to 12 cycles. MiXCR, applied by TCRdb to the 5' RACE reads, yields one record per CDR3 protein. The repertoire includes about 670,000 distinct CDR3 sequences, 40% to 45% of them detected once, and 30% sits in the top ten. This clonotype was detected a few times. The antigen remains undetermined. Study outcomes and limitations: In long-lived donors, naive CD4+ cell counts and diversity exceeded those of aged donors. Getting older went along with TCR beta diversity per million T cells dropping roughly linearly.

This CDR3 contains 16 residues. Per germline, CDR1 SGHRS and CDR2 YFSETQ. Between the trimmed V and J ends, which lost 0 bases and 1 base, there was a span of 8 bases. The source material was blood. The chain links TRBV5-1 to TRBJ2-6; either TRBD1 or TRBD2 may supply D (5 bases each). This receptor was taken from a man older than 75 in good health. CDR3: CASSLDGGSGANVLTF. The CDR3 nucleotides read TGCGCCAGCAGCTTGGATGGGGGTTCTGGGGCCAACGTCCTGACTTTC.